This record covers a single T cell receptor beta chain. The antigen is unknown. The data derive from a study of cytotoxic CD8 clonotypes in ibrutinib-treated CLL. Study background: Among responders, roughly 24 were partial and 2 complete; after median roughly 68 months, roughly 14 stayed remitted and 12 progressed.

The length of the CDR3 is 14 residues. The germline gives CDR1 SGHRS, CDR2 YFSETQ. Trimming took off 2 bases at V and 7 bases at J, with 13 bases between the two ends. The TCR beta libraries used 2 to 2.5 micrograms of genomic DNA that came from cryopreserved PBMCs. Libraries were prepared by immunoSEQ multiplex PCR; TCRdb keeps only in-frame clonotypes and omits some of them. Of about 89,000 clones listed, around four fifths were seen once; the top ten hold 25% to 40%. Overall study findings and caveats: Baseline clonality was higher than in age-matched healthy donors and moved in step with circulating CD8+ T-cell counts. Elevated clonality accompanied ibrutinib response, with a return toward baseline values at progression.

J is TRBJ1-3 and V is TRBV5-1, with TRBD1 as a possible D gene (6 bases). Sequenced material: PBMCs, taken after 12 months of ibrutinib treatment. The receptor was isolated from a human donor with chronic lymphocytic leukemia. CDR3 region: CASSLETGTNTIYF. DNA for the CDR3: TGCGCCAGCAGCTTAGAGACAGGCACGAACACCATATATTTT.